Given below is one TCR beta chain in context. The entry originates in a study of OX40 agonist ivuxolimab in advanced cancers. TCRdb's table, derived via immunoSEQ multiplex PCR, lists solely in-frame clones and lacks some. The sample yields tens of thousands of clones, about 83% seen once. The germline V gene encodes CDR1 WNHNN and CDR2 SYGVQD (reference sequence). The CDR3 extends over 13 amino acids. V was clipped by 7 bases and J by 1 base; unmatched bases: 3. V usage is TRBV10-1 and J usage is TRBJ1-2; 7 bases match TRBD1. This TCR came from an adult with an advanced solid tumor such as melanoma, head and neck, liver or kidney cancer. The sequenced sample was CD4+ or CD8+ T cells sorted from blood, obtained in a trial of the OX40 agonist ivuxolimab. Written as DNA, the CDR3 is TGCGCCAGCATAACAGGGGTTAACTATGGCTACACCTTC. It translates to CASITGVNYGYTF.